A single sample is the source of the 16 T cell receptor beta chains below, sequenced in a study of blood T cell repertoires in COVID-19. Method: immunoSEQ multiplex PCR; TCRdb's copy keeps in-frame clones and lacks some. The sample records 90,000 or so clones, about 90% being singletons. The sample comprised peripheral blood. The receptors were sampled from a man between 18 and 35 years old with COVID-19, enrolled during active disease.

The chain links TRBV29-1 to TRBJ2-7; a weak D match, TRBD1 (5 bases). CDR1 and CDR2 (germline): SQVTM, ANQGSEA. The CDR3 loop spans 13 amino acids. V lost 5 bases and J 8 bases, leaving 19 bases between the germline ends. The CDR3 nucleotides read TGCAGCGTTCGACAGCCCTTAACTCGACAGCAGTACTTC. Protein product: CSVRQPLTRQQYF.

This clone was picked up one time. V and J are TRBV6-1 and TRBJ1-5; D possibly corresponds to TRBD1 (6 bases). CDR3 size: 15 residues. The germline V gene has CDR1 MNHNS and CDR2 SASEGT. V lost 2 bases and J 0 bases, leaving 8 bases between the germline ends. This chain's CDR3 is CASSEWGHSNQPQHF. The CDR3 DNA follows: TGTGCCAGCAGTGAATGGGGACATAGCAATCAGCCCCAGCATTTT.

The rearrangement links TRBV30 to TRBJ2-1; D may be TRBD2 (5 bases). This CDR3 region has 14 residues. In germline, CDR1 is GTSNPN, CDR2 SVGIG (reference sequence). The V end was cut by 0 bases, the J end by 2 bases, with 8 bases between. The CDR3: CAWSVLDPYNEQFF. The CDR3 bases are TGTGCCTGGAGTGTACTAGACCCCTACAATGAGCAGTTCTTC.

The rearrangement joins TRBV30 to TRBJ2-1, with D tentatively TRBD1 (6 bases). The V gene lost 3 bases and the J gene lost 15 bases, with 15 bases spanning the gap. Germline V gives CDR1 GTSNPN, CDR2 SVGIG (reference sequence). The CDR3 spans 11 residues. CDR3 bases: TGTGCCTGGAGCGAGACAGGCCCTCGGTTCTTC. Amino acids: CAWSETGPRFF. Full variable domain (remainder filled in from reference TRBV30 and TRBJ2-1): SQTIHQWPATLVQPVGSPLSLECTVEGTSNPNLYWYRQAAGRGLQLLFYSVGIGQISSEVPQNLSASRPQDRQFILSSKKLLLSDSGFYLCAWSETGPRFFGPGTRLTVL.

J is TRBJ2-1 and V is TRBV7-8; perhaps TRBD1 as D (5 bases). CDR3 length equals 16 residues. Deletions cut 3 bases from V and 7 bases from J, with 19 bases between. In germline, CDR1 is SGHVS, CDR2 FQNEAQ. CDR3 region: CASSFSVGVSGNEQFF. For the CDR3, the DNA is TGTGCCAGCAGCTTCTCGGTAGGGGTGTCGGGTAATGAGCAGTTCTTC. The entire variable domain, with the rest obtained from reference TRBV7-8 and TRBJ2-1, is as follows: GAGVSQSPRYKVAKRGQDVALRCDPISGHVSLFWYQQALGQGPEFLTYFQNEAQLDKSGLPSDRFFAERPEGSVSTLKIQRTQQEDSAVYLCASSFSVGVSGNEQFFGPGTRLTVL.

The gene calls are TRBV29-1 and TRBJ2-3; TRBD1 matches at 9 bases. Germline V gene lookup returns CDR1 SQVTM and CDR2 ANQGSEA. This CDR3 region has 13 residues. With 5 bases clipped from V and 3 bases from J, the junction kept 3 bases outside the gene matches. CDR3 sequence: CSVLDRGTDTQYF. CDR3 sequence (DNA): TGCAGCGTTTTGGACAGGGGTACAGATACGCAGTATTTT.

The CDR3 here is CSVGLRLGHTPGLTSQYF. In nucleotides, the CDR3 is TGCAGCGTTGGACTACGACTTGGCCACACTCCTGGTCTTACGAGCCAGTACTTC. The V gene is TRBV29-1, the J gene TRBJ2-7; tentative D call: TRBD2 (5 bases). The CDR3 totals 18 residues. Germline V lookup: CDR1 SQVTM, CDR2 ANQGSEA. V was cut by 4 bases and J by 10 bases, with 35 bases left in between.

CDR3 protein: CASSIRLAGWYEQYF. Written as DNA, the CDR3 is TGTGCCAGTAGTATAAGACTAGCGGGATGGTACGAGCAGTACTTC. This sequence joins TRBV19 and TRBJ2-7, with 11 bases fitting TRBD2. The germline gives CDR1 LNHDA, CDR2 SQIVND (reference sequence). Trimming at V came to 2 bases and at J to 4 bases, leaving 4 bases not matched to a gene. The CDR3 has 15 amino acids.

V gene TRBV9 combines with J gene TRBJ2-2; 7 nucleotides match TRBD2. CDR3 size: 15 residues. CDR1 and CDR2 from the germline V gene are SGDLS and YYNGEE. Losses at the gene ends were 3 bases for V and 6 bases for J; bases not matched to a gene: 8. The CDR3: CASSAGGAGAGELFF. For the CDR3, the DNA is TGTGCCAGCAGCGCGGGGGGAGCGGGCGCCGGGGAGCTGTTTTTT.

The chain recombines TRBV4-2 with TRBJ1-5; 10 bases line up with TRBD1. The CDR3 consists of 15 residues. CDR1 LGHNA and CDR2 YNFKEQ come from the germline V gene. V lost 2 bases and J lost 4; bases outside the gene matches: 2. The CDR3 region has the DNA TGTGCCAGCAGCCAAAGGACAGGGGGGAATCAGCCCCAGCATTTT. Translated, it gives CASSQRTGGNQPQHF.

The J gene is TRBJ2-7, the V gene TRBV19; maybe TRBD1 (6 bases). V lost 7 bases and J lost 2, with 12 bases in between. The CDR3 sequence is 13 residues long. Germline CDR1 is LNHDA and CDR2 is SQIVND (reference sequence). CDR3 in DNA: TGTGCCAGTAAGGGGACATCCACCTACGAGCAGTACTTC. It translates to CASKGTSTYEQYF.

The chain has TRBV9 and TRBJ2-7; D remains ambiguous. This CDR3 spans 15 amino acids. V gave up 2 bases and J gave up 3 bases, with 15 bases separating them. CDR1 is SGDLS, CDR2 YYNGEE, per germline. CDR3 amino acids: CASSVSGHESYEQYF. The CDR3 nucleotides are TGTGCCAGCAGCGTTTCCGGTCACGAGAGCTACGAGCAGTACTTC.

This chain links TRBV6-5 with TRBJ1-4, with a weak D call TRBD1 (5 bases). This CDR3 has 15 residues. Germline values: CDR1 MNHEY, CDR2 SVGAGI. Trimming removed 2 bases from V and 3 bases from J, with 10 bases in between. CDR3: CASSYLGQANEKLFF. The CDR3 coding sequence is TGTGCCAGCAGTTACCTGGGGCAGGCTAATGAAAAACTGTTTTTT.

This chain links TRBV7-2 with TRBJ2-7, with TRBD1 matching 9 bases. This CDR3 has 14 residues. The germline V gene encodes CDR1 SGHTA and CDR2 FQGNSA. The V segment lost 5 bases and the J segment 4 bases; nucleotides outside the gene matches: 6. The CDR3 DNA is TGTGCCAGCAGCGCCACAGGGGGCGTATACGAGCAGTACTTC. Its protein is CASSATGGVYEQYF.

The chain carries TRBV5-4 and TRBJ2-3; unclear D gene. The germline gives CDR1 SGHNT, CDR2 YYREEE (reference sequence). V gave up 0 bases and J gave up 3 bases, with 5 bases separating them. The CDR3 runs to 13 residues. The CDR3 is CASSLARTDTQYF. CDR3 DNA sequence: TGTGCCAGCAGCTTGGCTCGGACAGATACGCAGTATTTT.

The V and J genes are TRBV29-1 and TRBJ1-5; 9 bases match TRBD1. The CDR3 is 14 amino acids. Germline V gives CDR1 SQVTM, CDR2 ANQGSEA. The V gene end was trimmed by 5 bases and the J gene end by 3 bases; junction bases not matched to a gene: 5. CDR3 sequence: CSVTGTGINQPQHF. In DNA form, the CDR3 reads TGCAGCGTTACCGGGACAGGGATCAATCAGCCCCAGCATTTT. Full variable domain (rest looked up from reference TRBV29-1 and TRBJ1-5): SAVISQKPSRDICQRGTSLTIQCQVDSQVTMMFWYRQQPGQSLTLIATANQGSEATYESGFVIDKFPISRPNLTFSTLTVSNMSPEDSSIYLCSVTGTGINQPQHFGDGTRLSIL.